The 3 T cell receptor beta chains reported below all come from one sample, sequenced in a study of tumor-infiltrating lymphocytes in primary liver carcinoma (dated by TCRdb to 2016 to 2017). Total RNA and DNA were co-extracted from approximately 20-30 mg of bulk tissue with the AllPrep DNA/RNA mini kit, without cell sorting. TCRdb names Illumina HiSeq 2500 as the instrument used. TCRbeta-specific cDNA was reverse-transcribed from roughly 500 ng total RNA using a constant-region primer and ProtoScript II reverse transcriptase. Construction of the TCRbeta libraries relied on three nested rounds of multiplex PCR, following a slightly modified ARM-PCR procedure. Each of the first two PCR rounds ran for roughly 9 cycles and used multiplex TRBV1-TRBV30 forward primers together with a Cbeta reverse primer. TCRdb handled the public reads itself, with Q25 trimming in fastp and clone calling in MiXCR, and kept productive beta chains. Each CDR3 protein appears once, grouped with its most common genes and DNA. In all, the sample holds tens of thousands of distinct CDR3 sequences, and approximately 70% of those were seen once. 15% to 20% of the sample is taken by the ten largest.

The specimen sequenced was liver tumor tissue from sampling region 1. This specimen's cell subset or site label, per the study, means: tumor region T1, superior pole. Source of these receptors: a man aged 35-49 years with primary liver carcinoma and hepatitis B virus infection.

In the case of this clonotype: Germline is not matched at one junction end, which may reflect a read error. The chain links TRBV28 to TRBJ2-7, with D uncertain. The CDR3 covers 13 residues. CDR1 MDHEN and CDR2 SYDVKM come from the germline V gene. In DNA form, the CDR3 reads TGCGCCAGCAATTTAAGGGATTCCTACGAGCAGTACTTC. The encoded protein is CASNLRDSYEQYF.

A word on this clonotype: Compared with germline, one end of the junction differs, possibly owing to a read error. The V and J genes are TRBV11-2 and TRBJ2-7; D not certain. In germline, CDR1 is SGHAT, CDR2 FQNNGV. The CDR3 has 14 residues. CDR3: CASSSLELKYERYF. The DNA for the CDR3 is TGTGCTAGCAGCTCTCTCGAATTGAAGTACGAGCGGTACTTC.

In this sample, this clonotype turned up many times. The chain recombines TRBV6-6 with TRBJ2-5; TRBD2 is a possible D gene (5 bases). CDR1 and CDR2 (germline): MNHNY, SVGAGI (reference sequence). The CDR3 is made up of 13 amino acids. V lost 6 bases to trimming and J lost 1 base, with 9 bases between them. DNA for the CDR3: TGTGCCAGCAGGAGGGATCTCCAAGAGACCCAGTACTTC. It yields the protein CASRRDLQETQYF.